The next 4 T cell receptor beta chains were all read from a single sample in a study of blood T cell repertoires in COVID-19. Here immunoSEQ multiplex PCR was the method, and the copy in TCRdb shows in-frame clones only, minus some. Of some 100,000 clones in the sample, roughly 85% were seen once. Sequencing input: PBMCs or T cells enriched from blood (not recorded which). The receptors originated from a woman aged 50 to 65 who had recovered from COVID-19.

The genes are TRBV5-1 and TRBJ2-1, with TRBD2 matching over 10 bases. The V and J ends lost 6 bases and 7 bases, in that order; junction bases with no gene match: 10. There are 15 residues in the CDR3. In germline, CDR1 is SGHRS, CDR2 YFSETQ. DNA for the CDR3: TGCGCCAGCATCCACCTAGCGGGAGCTGAGAATGAGCAGTTCTTC. It specifies CASIHLAGAENEQFF.

The V and J genes are TRBV12-1 and TRBJ2-7; the table's D call TRBD2 went unverified against the DNA. TRBV12-1 is recorded as a pseudogene. The length of the CDR3 is 18 residues. The CDR3 sequence: CASRSGAADLPSEGALYF. The DNA for the CDR3 is TGTGCCAGCAGGTCGGGAGCGGCCGATTTACCTTCCGAGGGAGCCTTGTACTTC.

This sequence joins TRBV6-1 and TRBJ2-3; 8 nucleotides align to TRBD1. The CDR3 totals 14 residues. Germline V lookup: CDR1 MNHNS, CDR2 SASEGT. V shed 0 bases and J 14 bases; nucleotides not matched to a gene: 10. The CDR3 DNA reads TGTGCCAGCAGTGAAGCGCTTCTACAGGGGGAAAGGTATTTT. Its translation: CASSEALLQGERYF.

The chain combines TRBV4-1 with TRBJ1-3, with a possible D match to TRBD1 (6 bases). This CDR3 has 15 amino acids. Germline V gives CDR1 MGHRA, CDR2 YSYEKL. Trimming left V 8 bases short and J 3 bases short, with 17 bases between. This CDR3 is CASALAGAIGNTIYF. The CDR3 DNA sequence: TGCGCCAGCGCCCTCGCGGGGGCGATTGGAAACACCATATATTTT.